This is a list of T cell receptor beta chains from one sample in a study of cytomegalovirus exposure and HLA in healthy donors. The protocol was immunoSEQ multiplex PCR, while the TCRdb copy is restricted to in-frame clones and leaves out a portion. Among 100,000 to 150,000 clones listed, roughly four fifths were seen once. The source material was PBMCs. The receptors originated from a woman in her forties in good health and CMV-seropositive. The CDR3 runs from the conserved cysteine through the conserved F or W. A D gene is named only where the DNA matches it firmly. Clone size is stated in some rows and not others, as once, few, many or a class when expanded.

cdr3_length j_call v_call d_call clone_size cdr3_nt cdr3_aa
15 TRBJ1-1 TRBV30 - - TGTGCCTGGAGCCCATCCCCAGGGGTGAACACTGAAGCTTTCTTT CAWSPSPGVNTEAFF
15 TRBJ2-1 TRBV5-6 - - TGTGCCAGCAGCTTGGCGGGACTCCACTACAATGAGCAGTTCTTC CASSLAGLHYNEQFF
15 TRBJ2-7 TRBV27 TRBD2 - TGTGCCAGCAGTTTCCTAGCGGGGGTCATGAACGAGCAGTACTTC CASSFLAGVMNEQYF
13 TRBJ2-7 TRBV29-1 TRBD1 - TGCAGCGTGGGGACAGGATCCACCTACGAGCAGTACTTC CSVGTGSTYEQYF
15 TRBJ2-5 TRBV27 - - TGTGCCAGCAGGAGGATGGGACATAACCAAGAGACCCAGTACTTC CASRRMGHNQETQYF
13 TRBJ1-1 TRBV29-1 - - TGCAGCGCTATGGGACATACGTACACTGAAGCTTTCTTT CSAMGHTYTEAFF
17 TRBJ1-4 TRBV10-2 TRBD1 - TGCGCCAGCAGTCAAAGCACAACAGGGGGCGCTTACGAAAAACTGTTTTTT CASSQSTTGGAYEKLFF
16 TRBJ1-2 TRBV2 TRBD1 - TGTGCCAGCAGTGAGGGAACAGGGGGCTACAGCTATGGCTACACCTTC CASSEGTGGYSYGYTF
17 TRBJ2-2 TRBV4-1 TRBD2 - TGCGCCAGCAGCCACCAGACTAGCGGGAGGAACACCGGGGAGCTGTTTTTT CASSHQTSGRNTGELFF
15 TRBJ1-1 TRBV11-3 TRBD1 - TGTGCCAGCAGCCCGCGGACAGGGGCGAGGATAGAAGCTTTCTTT CASSPRTGARIEAFF
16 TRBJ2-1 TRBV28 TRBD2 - TGTGCCAGCAGTTTGCCCAGCGGGAGGGCCGTCAATGAGCAGTTCTTC CASSLPSGRAVNEQFF
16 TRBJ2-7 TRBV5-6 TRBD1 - TGTGCCAGCAGCTTGCGGGGACAGGGGGCGCGTGACGAGCAGTACTTC CASSLRGQGARDEQYF
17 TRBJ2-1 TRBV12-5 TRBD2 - TGTGCTAGTGGAAGAACTAGCGGGAGCCGCCGAGGGAATGAGCAGTTCTTC CASGRTSGSRRGNEQFF
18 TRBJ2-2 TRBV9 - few TGTGCCAGCAGCTTCCCCACGGTTGGCAGGGATTGGGCCGGGGAGCTGTTTTTT CASSFPTVGRDWAGELFF
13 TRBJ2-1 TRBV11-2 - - TGTGCCAGCATTGCGCCCTCCTACAATGAGCAGTTCTTC CASIAPSYNEQFF
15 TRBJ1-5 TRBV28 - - TGTGCCAGCAGTGAGGGGGACGTTAGCAATCAGCCCCAGCATTTT CASSEGDVSNQPQHF
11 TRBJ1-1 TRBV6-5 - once TGTGCCAGCAGTTACTCCGGGGAAGCTTTCTTT CASSYSGEAFF
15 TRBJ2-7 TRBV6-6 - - TGTGCCAGCAGTTACAGCCAGGGCTTCTCCTACGAGCAGTACTTC CASSYSQGFSYEQYF
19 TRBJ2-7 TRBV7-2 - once TGTGCCAGCAGCTTAGTTCAGGGCCTCGCTGCGGGGCCCGATTACGAGCAGTACTTC CASSLVQGLAAGPDYEQYF
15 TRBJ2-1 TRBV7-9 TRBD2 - TGTGCCAGCAGCACGGGACTAGGCCCCTACAATGAGCAGTTCTTC CASSTGLGPYNEQFF
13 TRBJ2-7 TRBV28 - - TGTACCAGCAGTTTAGGGCTGAACTACGAGCAGTACTTC CTSSLGLNYEQYF
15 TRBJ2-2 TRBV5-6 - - TGTGCCAGCAGCTTCCAGGGTCAGAACACCGGGGAGCTGTTTTTT CASSFQGQNTGELFF
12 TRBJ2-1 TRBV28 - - TGTGCCAGCAGGACTAGGCCGAATGAGCAGTTCTTC CASRTRPNEQFF
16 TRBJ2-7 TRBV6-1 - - TGTGCCAGCAGTGATCTCGGGACATTCTCGACCTACGAGCAGTACTTC CASSDLGTFSTYEQYF
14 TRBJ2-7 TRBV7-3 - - TGTGCCAGCAGCAAGACTAGATCCATCGACGAGCAGTACTTC CASSKTRSIDEQYF
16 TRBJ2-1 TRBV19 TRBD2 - TGTGCCAGTAGTATAAGGTGGGCGGGAGCGAACGATGAGCAGTTCTTC CASSIRWAGANDEQFF
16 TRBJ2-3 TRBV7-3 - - TGTGCCAGCAGCCTGACTACAAACATGGCCACAGATACGCAGTATTTT CASSLTTNMATDTQYF
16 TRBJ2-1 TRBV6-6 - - TGTGCCAGCAGTCATCGACTGGGAGCCGTACGCAATGAGCAGTTCTTC CASSHRLGAVRNEQFF
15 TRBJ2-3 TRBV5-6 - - TGTGCCAGCAGCTTGGCGTGGGGCAGCGGGGATACGCAGTATTTT CASSLAWGSGDTQYF
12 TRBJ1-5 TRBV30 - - TGTGCCTGGAACTTGGGCAATCAGCCCCAGCATTTT CAWNLGNQPQHF
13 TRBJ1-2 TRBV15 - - TGTGCCACCAGCAGAGACAACACCTATGGCTACACCTTC CATSRDNTYGYTF
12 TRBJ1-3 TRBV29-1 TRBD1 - TGCAGCGTCGGGACAGTGGCAGACACCATATATTTT CSVGTVADTIYF
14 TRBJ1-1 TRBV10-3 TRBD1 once TGTGCCATCAGTGAGGGGCAGGGGGACACTGAAGCTTCCTTT CAISEGQGDTEASF
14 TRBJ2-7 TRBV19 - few TGTGCCAGTAGTATAGCCAGGACAGACTACGAGCAGTACTTC CASSIARTDYEQYF
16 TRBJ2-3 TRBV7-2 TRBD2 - TGTGCCAGCAGCCAATCTAGCGGGAGGGGCACAGATACGCAGTATTTT CASSQSSGRGTDTQYF
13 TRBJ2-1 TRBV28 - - TGTGCCAGCAGTGGGCCCGATTACAATGAGCAGTTCTTC CASSGPDYNEQFF
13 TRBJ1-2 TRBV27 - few TGTGCCAGCAGTTTATCGCGAGAGGATGGCTACACCTTC CASSLSREDGYTF
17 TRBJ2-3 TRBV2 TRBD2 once TGTGCCAGCAGTGAAGCAAGGGCTAGCGGGAGAGGAGATACGCAGTATTTT CASSEARASGRGDTQYF
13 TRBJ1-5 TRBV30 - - TGTGTCTGGAGTGTACGGGAGAATCAGCCCCAGCATTTT CVWSVRENQPQHF
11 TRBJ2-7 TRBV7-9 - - TGTGCCAGCAGCTTAGCCGGGGAGCAGTACTTC CASSLAGEQYF
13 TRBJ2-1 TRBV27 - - TGTGCCAGCAGTTTAGGAGCAAGACTGGAGCAGTTCTTC CASSLGARLEQFF